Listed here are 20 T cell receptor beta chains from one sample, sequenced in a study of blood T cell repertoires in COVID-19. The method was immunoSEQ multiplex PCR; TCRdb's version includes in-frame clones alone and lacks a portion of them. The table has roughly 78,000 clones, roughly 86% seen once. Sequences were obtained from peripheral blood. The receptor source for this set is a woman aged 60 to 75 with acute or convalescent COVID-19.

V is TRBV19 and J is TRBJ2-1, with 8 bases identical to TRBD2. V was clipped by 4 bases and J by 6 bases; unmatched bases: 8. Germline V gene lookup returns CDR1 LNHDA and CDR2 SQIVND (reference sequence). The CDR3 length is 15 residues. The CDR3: CASSRGAGVPNEQFF. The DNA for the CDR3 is TGTGCCAGTAGTAGGGGAGCGGGAGTCCCCAATGAGCAGTTCTTC.

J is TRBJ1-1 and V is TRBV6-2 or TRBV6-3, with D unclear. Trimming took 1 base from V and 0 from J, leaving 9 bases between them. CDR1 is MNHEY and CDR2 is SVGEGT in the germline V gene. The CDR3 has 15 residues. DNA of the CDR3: TGTGCCAGCAGTTACTTTCTGGCGGTGAACACTGAAGCTTTCTTT. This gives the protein CASSYFLAVNTEAFF.

CDR3 DNA sequence: TGTGCCAGCAGCTTAGGTCGAGTTCGGCTAGCGGGGGGGGGCAATGAGCAGTTCTTC. It translates to CASSLGRVRLAGGGNEQFF. The chain has TRBV7-2 and TRBJ2-1; 12 bases map to TRBD2. There are 19 residues in the CDR3. Germline V lookup: CDR1 SGHTA, CDR2 FQGNSA. Unmatched junction bases numbered 13, after V lost 1 base and J lost 6 bases.

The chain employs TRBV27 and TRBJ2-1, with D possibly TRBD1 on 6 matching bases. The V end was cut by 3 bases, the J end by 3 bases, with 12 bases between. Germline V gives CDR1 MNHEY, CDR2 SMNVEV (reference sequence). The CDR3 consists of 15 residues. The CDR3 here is CASSFWGLGYNEQFF. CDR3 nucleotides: TGTGCCAGCAGTTTTTGGGGGCTGGGCTACAATGAGCAGTTCTTC.

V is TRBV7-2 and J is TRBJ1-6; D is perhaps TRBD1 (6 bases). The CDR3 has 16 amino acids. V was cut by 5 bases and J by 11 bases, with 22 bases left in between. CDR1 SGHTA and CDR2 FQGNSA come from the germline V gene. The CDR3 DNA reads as TGTGCCAGCAGCCTTGAGGGGGGGTGGCTTCCGACACCCCTCCACTTT. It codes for CASSLEGGWLPTPLHF. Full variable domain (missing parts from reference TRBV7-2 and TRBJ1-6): GAGVSQSPSNKVTEKGKDVELRCDPISGHTALYWYRQSLGQGLEFLIYFQGNSAPDKSGLPSDRFSAERTGGSVSTLTIQRTQQEDSAVYLCASSLEGGWLPTPLHFGNGTRLTVT.

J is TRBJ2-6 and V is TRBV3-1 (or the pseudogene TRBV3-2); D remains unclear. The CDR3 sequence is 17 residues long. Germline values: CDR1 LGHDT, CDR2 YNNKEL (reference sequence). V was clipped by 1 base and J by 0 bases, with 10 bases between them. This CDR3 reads CASSQGQAYSGANVLTF. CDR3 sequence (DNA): TGTGCCAGCAGCCAAGGGCAGGCCTACTCTGGGGCCAACGTCCTGACTTTC.

The CDR3 spells CASSLRQGRNEQFF. CDR3 nucleotides: TGTGCCAGCAGCTTAAGACAGGGGAGGAATGAGCAGTTCTTC. The rearrangement uses TRBV7-2 and TRBJ2-1; 8 nucleotides agree with TRBD1. From germline, CDR1 is SGHTA and CDR2 FQGNSA. CDR3 length equals 14 residues. J was trimmed by 7 bases and V by 2 bases; bases with no gene match: 4.

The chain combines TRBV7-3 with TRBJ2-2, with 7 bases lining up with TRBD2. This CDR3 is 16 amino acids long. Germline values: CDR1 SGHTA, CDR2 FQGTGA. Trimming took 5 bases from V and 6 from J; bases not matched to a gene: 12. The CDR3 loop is CASSLLPGLSAGELFF. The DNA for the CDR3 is TGTGCCAGCAGCCTCCTCCCGGGACTATCTGCCGGGGAGCTGTTTTTT.

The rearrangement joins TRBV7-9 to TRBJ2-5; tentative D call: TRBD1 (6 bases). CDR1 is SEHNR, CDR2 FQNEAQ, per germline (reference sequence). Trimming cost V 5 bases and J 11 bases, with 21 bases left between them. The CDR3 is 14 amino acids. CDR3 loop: CASSDELQGPVQYF. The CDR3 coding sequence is TGTGCCAGCAGCGACGAACTACAGGGCCCCGTGCAGTACTTC.

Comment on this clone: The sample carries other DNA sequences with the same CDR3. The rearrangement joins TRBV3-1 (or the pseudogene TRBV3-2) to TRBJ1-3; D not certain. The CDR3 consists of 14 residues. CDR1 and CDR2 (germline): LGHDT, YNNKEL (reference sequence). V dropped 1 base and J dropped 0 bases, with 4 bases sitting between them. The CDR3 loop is CASSQAGSGNTIYF. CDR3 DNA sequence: TGTGCCAGCAGCCAAGCGGGCTCTGGAAACACCATATATTTT.

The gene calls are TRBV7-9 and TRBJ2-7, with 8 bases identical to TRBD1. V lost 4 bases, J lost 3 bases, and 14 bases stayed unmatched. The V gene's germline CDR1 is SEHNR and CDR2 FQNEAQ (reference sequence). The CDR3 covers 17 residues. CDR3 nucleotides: TGTGCCAGCAGCTGGGCTGGTAGACAGGGGAAGAGCTACGAGCAGTACTTC. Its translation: CASSWAGRQGKSYEQYF.

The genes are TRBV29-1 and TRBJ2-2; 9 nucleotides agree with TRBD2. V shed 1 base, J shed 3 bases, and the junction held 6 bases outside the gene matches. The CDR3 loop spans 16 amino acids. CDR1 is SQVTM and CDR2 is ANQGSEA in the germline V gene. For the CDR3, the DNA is TGCAGCGTTGAAGGACCGGGACTAGCAGACACCGGGGAGCTGTTTTTT. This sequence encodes CSVEGPGLADTGELFF.

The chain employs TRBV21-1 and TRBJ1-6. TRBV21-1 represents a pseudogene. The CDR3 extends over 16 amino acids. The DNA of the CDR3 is TGTGCCAGCAGCAAAGCTGAAGGGAGGAAGAATTCACCCCTCCACTTT. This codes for CASSKAEGRKNSPLHF.

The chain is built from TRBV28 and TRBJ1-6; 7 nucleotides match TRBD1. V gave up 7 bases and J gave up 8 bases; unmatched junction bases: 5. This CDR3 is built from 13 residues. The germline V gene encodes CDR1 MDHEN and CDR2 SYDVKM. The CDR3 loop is CASKGALDSPLHF. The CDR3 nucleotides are TGTGCCAGCAAGGGGGCGCTGGATTCACCCCTCCACTTT.

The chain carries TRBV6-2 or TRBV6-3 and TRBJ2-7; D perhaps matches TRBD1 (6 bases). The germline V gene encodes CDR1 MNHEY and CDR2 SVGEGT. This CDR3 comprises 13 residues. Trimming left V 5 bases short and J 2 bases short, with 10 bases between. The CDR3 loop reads CASSKGTPYEQYF. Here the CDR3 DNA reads TGTGCCAGCAGTAAAGGGACACCCTACGAGCAGTACTTC.

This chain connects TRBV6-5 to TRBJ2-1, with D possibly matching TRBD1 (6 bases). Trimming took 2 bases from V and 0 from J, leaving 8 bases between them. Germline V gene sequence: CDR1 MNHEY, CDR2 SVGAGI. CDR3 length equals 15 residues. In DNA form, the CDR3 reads TGTGCCAGCAGTTACGGGGGCAGCTCCTACAATGAGCAGTTCTTC. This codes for CASSYGGSSYNEQFF.

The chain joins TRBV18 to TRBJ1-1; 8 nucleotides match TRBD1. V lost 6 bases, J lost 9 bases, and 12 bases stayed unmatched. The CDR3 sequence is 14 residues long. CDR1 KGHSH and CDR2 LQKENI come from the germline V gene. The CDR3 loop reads CASSPGLDRGKAFF. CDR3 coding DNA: TGTGCCAGCTCGCCGGGCCTTGACAGGGGCAAAGCTTTCTTT.

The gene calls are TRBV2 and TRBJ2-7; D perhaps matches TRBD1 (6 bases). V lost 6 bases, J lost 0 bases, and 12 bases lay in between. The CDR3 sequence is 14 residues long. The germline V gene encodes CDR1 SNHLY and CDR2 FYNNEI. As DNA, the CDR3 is TGTGCCAGCAGGCCGGACAGAACCTCCTACGAGCAGTACTTC. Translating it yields CASRPDRTSYEQYF.

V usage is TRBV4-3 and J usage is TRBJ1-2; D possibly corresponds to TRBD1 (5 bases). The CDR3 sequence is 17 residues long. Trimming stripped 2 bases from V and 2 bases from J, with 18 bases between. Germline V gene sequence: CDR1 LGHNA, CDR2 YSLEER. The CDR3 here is CASSQTPTLTVNYGYTF. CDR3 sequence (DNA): TGCGCCAGCAGCCAAACCCCGACACTGACAGTGAACTATGGCTACACCTTC.

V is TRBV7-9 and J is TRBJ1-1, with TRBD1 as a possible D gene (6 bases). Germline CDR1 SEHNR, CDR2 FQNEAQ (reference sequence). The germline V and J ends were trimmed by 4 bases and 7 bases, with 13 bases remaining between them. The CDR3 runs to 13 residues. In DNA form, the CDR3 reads TGTGCCAGCAGCTCGGACAGCAGCAATGAAGCTTTCTTT. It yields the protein CASSSDSSNEAFF. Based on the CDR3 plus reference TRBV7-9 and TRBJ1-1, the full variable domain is DTGVSQNPRHKITKRGQNVTFRCDPISEHNRLYWYRQTLGQGPEFLTYFQNEAQLEKSRLLSDRFSAERPKGSFSTLEIQRTEQGDSAMYLCASSSDSSNEAFFGQGTRLTVV.